The 26 T cell receptor beta chains listed next were all sequenced from one sample in a study of blood T cell repertoires in COVID-19. Produced via immunoSEQ multiplex PCR; TCRdb's table is partial and in-frame only. The sample lists around 160,000 clones; 80% to 90% were seen once. The sample comprised peripheral blood. These receptors all stem from a man at least 80 years old with acute or convalescent COVID-19.

The CDR3 spells CASSSESDYGYTF. The CDR3 nucleotides read TGTGCCAGCAGCTCCGAATCGGACTATGGCTACACCTTC. The V call is TRBV7-9, the J call TRBJ1-2, with D uncertain. The V and J ends lost 4 bases and 3 bases respectively, with 9 bases between them. The CDR3 contains 13 residues. Germline V gene lookup returns CDR1 SEHNR and CDR2 FQNEAQ (reference sequence).

In its sample, this clone was seen a few times. This chain links TRBV19 with TRBJ2-5; TRBD2 is a possible D gene (6 bases). The ends were cut back, 5 bases at V and 4 bases at J, with 14 bases in the middle. CDR1 and CDR2 (germline): LNHDA, SQIVND (reference sequence). The CDR3 extends over 14 amino acids. The CDR3 loop is CASSGRSLLETQYF. DNA for the CDR3: TGTGCCAGTAGTGGGAGGTCCCTGTTAGAGACCCAGTACTTC.

The chain recombines TRBV28 with TRBJ2-5, with 9 bases matching TRBD2. Trimming removed 5 bases from V and 7 bases from J; junction bases left unmatched: 14. CDR1 is MDHEN and CDR2 is SYDVKM in the germline V gene. The CDR3 sequence is 16 residues long. The CDR3 sequence: CASSHQRSGGPVTQYF. CDR3 DNA: TGTGCCAGCAGTCACCAGCGGAGCGGGGGGCCAGTGACCCAGTACTTC.

The chain uses TRBV29-1 and TRBJ2-7, with 7 positions matching TRBD2. The length of the CDR3 is 13 residues. Germline V lookup: CDR1 SQVTM, CDR2 ANQGSEA. J was trimmed by 7 bases and V by 5 bases; bases with no gene match: 11. The CDR3 spells CSVRRDRGEEQYF. In DNA form, the CDR3 reads TGCAGCGTTCGACGGGACCGGGGGGAGGAGCAGTACTTC.

This chain uses TRBV19 with TRBJ1-1; no clear D gene. The V gene lost 6 bases and the J gene lost 2 bases, with 16 bases spanning the gap. The CDR3 runs to 15 residues. The V gene's germline CDR1 is LNHDA and CDR2 SQIVND (reference sequence). CDR3 protein: CASRPPWAGNTEAFF. The CDR3 DNA reads as TGTGCCAGTAGGCCCCCGTGGGCAGGCAACACTGAAGCTTTCTTT.

The chain links TRBV2 to TRBJ1-5; no reliable D call. This CDR3 has 14 residues. Trimming pared 6 bases from V and 1 base from J, leaving 10 bases between. The germline gives CDR1 SNHLY, CDR2 FYNNEI. The CDR3 DNA reads as TGTGCCAGCAGGCGGGGTACAAGCAATCAGCCCCAGCATTTT. Its translation: CASRRGTSNQPQHF.

The V call is TRBV14, the J call TRBJ2-1, with D possibly matching TRBD2 (5 bases). The CDR3 spans 15 residues. The V gene lost 4 bases and the J gene lost 2 bases, with 12 bases spanning the gap. Germline CDR1 is SGHDN and CDR2 is FVKESK. CDR3: CASSPGLGAYNEQFF. The CDR3 region has the DNA TGTGCCAGCAGCCCCGGACTCGGGGCCTACAATGAGCAGTTCTTC.

The chain carries TRBV10-2 and TRBJ1-5; 9 nucleotides agree with TRBD1. The V and J ends lost 6 bases and 1 base, in that order; junction bases with no gene match: 19. CDR3 length equals 20 residues. Germline CDR1 is WSHSY and CDR2 is SAAADI. CDR3: CASRPVRTGDALWSNQPQHF. The CDR3 DNA follows: TGCGCCAGCAGACCCGTCCGGACAGGGGACGCTCTGTGGAGCAATCAGCCCCAGCATTTT.

The chain uses TRBV7-2 and TRBJ2-7; D perhaps matches TRBD1 (5 bases). From germline, CDR1 is SGHTA and CDR2 FQGNSA. This CDR3 is 14 amino acids long. Trimming removed 5 bases at V and 2 bases at J, with 13 bases between. CDR3 in amino acids: CASSEQGGAYEQYF. DNA of the CDR3: TGTGCCAGCAGCGAGCAGGGTGGGGCCTACGAGCAGTACTTC. The full variable domain, rest sourced from reference TRBV7-2 and TRBJ2-7, is GAGVSQSPSNKVTEKGKDVELRCDPISGHTALYWYRQSLGQGLEFLIYFQGNSAPDKSGLPSDRFSAERTGGSVSTLTIQRTQQEDSAVYLCASSEQGGAYEQYFGPGTRLTVT.

The V gene is TRBV28, the J gene TRBJ2-1; TRBD2 aligns across 7 bases. The CDR3 is 15 amino acids. Germline V gene sequence: CDR1 MDHEN, CDR2 SYDVKM. With V trimmed by 3 bases and J by 6 bases, 8 bases remained unmatched. This chain's CDR3 is CASSFLGEGFNEQFF. Here the CDR3 DNA reads TGTGCCAGCAGTTTTTTGGGGGAGGGCTTCAATGAGCAGTTCTTC.

CDR3 sequence reads: CASSQVANSQNTEAFF. As DNA, the CDR3 is TGTGCCAGCAGCCAAGTAGCGAACAGTCAGAACACTGAAGCTTTCTTT. The rearrangement links TRBV14 to TRBJ1-1; no definite D call. The CDR3 length is 16 residues. V lost 1 base and J 1 base, leaving 13 bases between the germline ends. Germline lookup yields CDR1 SGHDN and CDR2 FVKESK.

CDR3 nucleotide sequence: TGTGCCAGCAGCCCGGCAGGGGTAAATGAGCAGTTCTTC. Its translation is CASSPAGVNEQFF. The V call is TRBV9, the J call TRBJ2-1; D might be TRBD1 (6 bases). The germline gives CDR1 SGDLS, CDR2 YYNGEE. Trimming stripped 4 bases from V and 7 bases from J, with 12 bases between. This CDR3 contains 13 residues.

V gene TRBV6-6 combines with J gene TRBJ1-6, with 9 bases lining up with TRBD1. The CDR3 length is 13 residues. V lost 8 bases to trimming and J lost 10 bases; unmatched junction nucleotides: 6. Germline V CDR1 and CDR2: MNHNY, SVGAGI (reference sequence). This CDR3 reads CASLRDRDSPLHF. The CDR3 DNA reads as TGTGCCAGCCTCCGGGACAGGGACTCACCCCTCCACTTT.

V usage is TRBV12-3 or TRBV12-4 and J usage is TRBJ2-1; 7 nucleotides match TRBD2. The J segment lost 10 bases and the V segment lost 6 bases, leaving 9 bases of the junction unmatched. CDR3 size: 13 residues. The CDR3 loop is CASSPTSSGEQFF. CDR3 DNA: TGTGCCAGCAGCCCGACTAGCTCGGGGGAGCAGTTCTTC.

The chain uses TRBV5-1 and TRBJ2-1; weak D call: TRBD2 (6 bases). Looked up from germline, CDR1 is SGHRS and CDR2 is YFSETQ. The CDR3 is made up of 16 amino acids. Trimming pared 4 bases from V and 4 bases from J, leaving 18 bases between. The CDR3 DNA reads TGCGCCAGCAGCGATCATACGGGAGTAGAGTACAATGAGCAGTTCTTC. It yields the protein CASSDHTGVEYNEQFF.

The rearrangement joins TRBV10-1 to TRBJ2-7; 8 nucleotides match TRBD2. There are 14 residues in the CDR3. The germline V gene encodes CDR1 WNHNN and CDR2 SYGVQD (reference sequence). Trimming cost V 8 bases and J 0 bases; bases outside gene matches: 6. CDR3 sequence: CASRPGLDSYEQYF. The CDR3 nucleotides are TGCGCCAGCCGGCCGGGACTAGACTCCTACGAGCAGTACTTC.

V is TRBV5-1 and J is TRBJ2-3; tentative D call: TRBD1 (6 bases). Deletions cut 0 bases from V and 6 bases from J, with 17 bases between. Per germline, CDR1 SGHRS and CDR2 YFSETQ. The CDR3 is 16 amino acids. CDR3 in amino acids: CASSLGGQSSSDTQYF. For the CDR3, the DNA is TGCGCCAGCAGCTTGGGTGGACAGTCCTCTAGTGATACGCAGTATTTT.

This clone was seen just once. The gene calls are TRBV6-1 and TRBJ2-7; 10 nucleotides match TRBD1. V gave up 0 bases and J gave up 6 bases; unmatched junction bases: 5. Per the germline V gene, CDR1 is MNHNS and CDR2 is SASEGT. The CDR3 extends over 15 amino acids. The CDR3: CASSEALTGGGEQYF. CDR3 sequence (DNA): TGTGCCAGCAGTGAAGCGCTGACAGGGGGCGGCGAGCAGTACTTC.

The V gene is TRBV7-9, the J gene TRBJ2-7; tentative D call: TRBD2 (6 bases). Germline V lookup: CDR1 SEHNR, CDR2 FQNEAQ (reference sequence). This CDR3 has 15 residues. V lost 4 bases to trimming and J lost 1 base, with 14 bases between them. The CDR3: CASSSPGLTSYEQYF. CDR3 sequence (DNA): TGTGCCAGCAGCTCACCGGGACTTACATCCTACGAGCAGTACTTC.

The chain carries TRBV3-1 (or the pseudogene TRBV3-2) and TRBJ2-1, with D possibly TRBD2 on 6 matching bases. Trimming removed 4 bases at V and 7 bases at J, with 17 bases between. Per the germline V gene, CDR1 is LGHDT and CDR2 is YNNKEL (reference sequence). The CDR3 runs to 15 residues. CDR3 bases: TGTGCCAGCAGCCGCGGGACTTATTTAGTGAATGAGCAGTTCTTC. Its translation is CASSRGTYLVNEQFF.

The rearrangement uses TRBV11-2 and TRBJ2-1, with TRBD2 matching over 12 bases. The junction had 8 bases not matched to a gene; V was cut back by 6 bases and J by 8 bases. Looked up from germline, CDR1 is SGHAT and CDR2 is FQNNGV. This CDR3 contains 15 residues. The CDR3 spells CASSPRLAGDHEQFF. In DNA, the CDR3 is TGTGCCAGCAGTCCGAGACTAGCGGGAGACCATGAGCAGTTCTTC.

V gene TRBV9 combines with J gene TRBJ2-1; possible D gene TRBD2, 5 bases. Trimming cost V 0 bases and J 2 bases, with 9 bases left between them. Germline CDR1 reads SGDLS; CDR2 reads YYNGEE. CDR3 size: 15 residues. The CDR3 reads CASSVDSTTYNEQFF. The CDR3 coding sequence is TGTGCCAGCAGCGTAGACTCGACTACCTACAATGAGCAGTTCTTC.

This clone was observed a single time. This CDR3 is also generated by other DNA sequences in the sample. The chain carries TRBV5-1 and TRBJ1-6; TRBD1 aligns across 9 bases. Germline V gives CDR1 SGHRS, CDR2 YFSETQ. The ends lost 4 bases at V and 7 bases at J; junction bases unmatched: 3. The CDR3 sequence is 14 residues long. The CDR3 nucleotides are TGCGCCAGCAGCCTGGGACAGGGCAATTCACCCCTCCACTTT. Protein product: CASSLGQGNSPLHF.

The V gene is TRBV19, the J gene TRBJ1-2, with D perhaps matching TRBD1 (6 bases). V was shortened by 7 bases and J by 8 bases, with 17 bases between the two germline ends. In germline, CDR1 is LNHDA, CDR2 SQIVND (reference sequence). This CDR3 is built from 13 residues. CDR3 bases: TGTGCCAGTATGGGGACAACATCTGAAGGCTACACCTTC. It translates to CASMGTTSEGYTF.

The chain couples TRBV6-1 to TRBJ2-3; 13 bases are a match to TRBD2. Germline V gene sequence: CDR1 MNHNS, CDR2 SASEGT. With 3 bases clipped from V and 11 bases from J, the junction kept 5 bases outside the gene matches. The CDR3 sequence is 14 residues long. The CDR3 coding sequence is TGTGCCAGCAGTGAGGGGACTAGCGGGGTGATGCAGTATTTT. Amino acid sequence: CASSEGTSGVMQYF.

The chain is built from TRBV10-3 and TRBJ2-2, with 9 bases that match TRBD2. Germline CDR1 ENHRY, CDR2 SYGVKD. The CDR3 totals 16 residues. Unmatched junction bases numbered 7, after V lost 2 bases and J lost 6 bases. This CDR3 is CAISEVAGGFSGELFF. The CDR3 DNA sequence: TGTGCCATCAGTGAGGTGGCGGGAGGGTTTTCCGGGGAGCTGTTTTTT.